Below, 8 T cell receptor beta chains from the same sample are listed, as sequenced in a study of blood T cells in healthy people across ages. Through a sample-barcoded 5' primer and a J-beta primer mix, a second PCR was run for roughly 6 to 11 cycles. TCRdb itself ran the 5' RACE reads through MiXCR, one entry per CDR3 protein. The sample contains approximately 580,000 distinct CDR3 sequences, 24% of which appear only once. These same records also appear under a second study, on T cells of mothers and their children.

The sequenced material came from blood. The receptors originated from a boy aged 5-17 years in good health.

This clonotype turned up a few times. The CDR3 loop is CSVDRRTADTQYF. The CDR3 DNA reads TGCAGCGTTGATCGCCGGACAGCAGATACGCAGTATTTT. The chain couples TRBV29-1 to TRBJ2-3; tentatively, D is TRBD1 (6 bases). Between the trimmed V and J ends, which lost 3 bases and 4 bases, there was a span of 11 bases. Germline V gene sequence: CDR1 SQVTM, CDR2 ANQGSEA. The CDR3 covers 13 residues.

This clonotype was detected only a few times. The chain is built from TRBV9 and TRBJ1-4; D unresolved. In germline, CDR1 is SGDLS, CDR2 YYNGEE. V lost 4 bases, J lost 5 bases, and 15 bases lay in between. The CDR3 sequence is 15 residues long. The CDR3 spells CASSSPRGHNEKLFF. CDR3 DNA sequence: TGTGCCAGCAGCTCTCCCCGGGGTCACAATGAAAAACTGTTTTTT.

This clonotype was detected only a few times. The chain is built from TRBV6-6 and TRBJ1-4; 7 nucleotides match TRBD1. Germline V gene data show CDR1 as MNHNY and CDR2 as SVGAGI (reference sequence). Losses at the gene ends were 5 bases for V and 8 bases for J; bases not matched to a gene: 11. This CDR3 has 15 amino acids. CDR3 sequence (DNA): TGTGCCAGCAGTCCCGACAGGGAAGCAATGGAAAAACTGTTTTTT. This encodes CASSPDREAMEKLFF.

CDR3 loop: CASSLDRGTEAFF. CDR3 in DNA: TGTGCCAGCAGCTTGGACAGGGGCACTGAAGCTTTCTTT. The chain is built from TRBV5-4 and TRBJ1-1; 7 nucleotides line up with TRBD1. CDR3 length: 13 amino acids. Trimming took 0 bases from V and 4 from J; bases not matched to a gene: 0. Germline V gene sequence: CDR1 SGHNT, CDR2 YYREEE (reference sequence).

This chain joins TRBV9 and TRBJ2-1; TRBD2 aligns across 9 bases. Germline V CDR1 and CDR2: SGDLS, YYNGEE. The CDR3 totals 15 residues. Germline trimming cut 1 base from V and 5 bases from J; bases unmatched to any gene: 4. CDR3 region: CASSVTGTSNNEQFF. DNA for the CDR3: TGTGCCAGCAGCGTAACCGGGACTAGCAACAATGAGCAGTTCTTC.

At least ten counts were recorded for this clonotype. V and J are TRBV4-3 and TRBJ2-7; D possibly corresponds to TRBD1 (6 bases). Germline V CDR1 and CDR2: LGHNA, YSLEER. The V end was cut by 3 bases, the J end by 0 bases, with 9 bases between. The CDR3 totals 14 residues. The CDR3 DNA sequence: TGCGCCAGCAGCCAGACAGGCAGCTCCTACGAGCAGTACTTC. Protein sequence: CASSQTGSSYEQYF.

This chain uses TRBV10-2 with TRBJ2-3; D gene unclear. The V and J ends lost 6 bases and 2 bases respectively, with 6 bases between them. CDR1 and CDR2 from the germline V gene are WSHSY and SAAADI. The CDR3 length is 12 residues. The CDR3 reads CASRGFTDTQYF. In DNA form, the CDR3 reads TGCGCCAGCAGAGGCTTCACAGATACGCAGTATTTT.

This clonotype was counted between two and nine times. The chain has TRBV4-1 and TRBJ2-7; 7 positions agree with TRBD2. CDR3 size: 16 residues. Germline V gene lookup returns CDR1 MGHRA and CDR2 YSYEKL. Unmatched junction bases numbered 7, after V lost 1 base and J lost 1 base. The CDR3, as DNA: TGCGCCAGCAGCCAAGCGGCGGCTAGCGGATCCTACGAGCAGTACTTC. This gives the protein CASSQAAASGSYEQYF.